This TCR beta chain is from a study of low-dose radiotherapy and immunotherapy resistance in tumors. In the study overall: Dosing of intravenous cyclophosphamide at 200 mg/m2 occurred every two weeks and took place one day prior to radiation and immunotherapy.

TRAV and TRBV primers primed cDNA for both TCRalpha and TCRbeta. TCR amplification involved 20 PCR cycles with a constant-region primer and V-primer adapter. TCRdb fed the reads into MiXCR, producing one record per CDR3 protein. Among 30,000 or so distinct CDR3 sequences listed, under 55% were seen once. The CDR3 is 12 amino acids. CDR1 MNHNY and CDR2 SVGAGI come from the germline V gene (reference sequence). The V end lost 6 bases, the J end lost 4 bases, and 8 bases lay between the germline ends. Described time point: after trial treatment. Treatment reported: LDRT plus nivolumab, ipilimumab, low-dose cyclophosphamide and aspirin (RACIN trial). The study gave donors nivolumab, ipilimumab, aspirin, low-dose cyclophosphamide and low-dose radiotherapy.

This specimen was PBMCs, taken after low-dose radiotherapy plus immunotherapy. The source is a male donor with gallbladder cancer. V usage is TRBV6-6 and J usage is TRBJ2-3, with no clear D. DNA for the CDR3: TGTGCCAGCAGCCAGGAAGCAGATACGCAGTATTTT. The encoded protein is CASSQEADTQYF.